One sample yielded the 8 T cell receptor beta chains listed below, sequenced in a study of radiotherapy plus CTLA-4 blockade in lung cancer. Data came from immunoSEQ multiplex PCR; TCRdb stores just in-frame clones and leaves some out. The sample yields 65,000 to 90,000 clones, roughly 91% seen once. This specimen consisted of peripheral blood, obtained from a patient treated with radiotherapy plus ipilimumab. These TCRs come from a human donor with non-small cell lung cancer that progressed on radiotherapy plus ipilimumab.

CDR3 loop: CASSIGTSGINEQFF. For the CDR3, the DNA is TGTGCCAGTAGTATCGGGACTAGCGGGATCAATGAGCAGTTCTTC. The rearrangement links TRBV19 to TRBJ2-1; 13 bases are a match to TRBD2. CDR1 LNHDA and CDR2 SQIVND come from the germline V gene (reference sequence). J gave up 6 bases and V 3 bases, and 2 bases lay outside the gene matches. This CDR3 is 15 amino acids long.

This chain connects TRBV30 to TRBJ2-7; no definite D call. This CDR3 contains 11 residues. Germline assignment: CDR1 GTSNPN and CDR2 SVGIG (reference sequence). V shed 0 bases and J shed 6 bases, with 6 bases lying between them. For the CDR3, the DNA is TGTGCCTGGAGTGTATTGGGCGAGCAGTACGTC. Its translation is CAWSVLGEQYV.

This CDR3 is CASKRDPQETQYF. As DNA, the CDR3 is TGTGCCAGCAAACGGGACCCTCAAGAGACCCAGTACTTC. This chain uses TRBV2 with TRBJ2-5, with D perhaps given as TRBD1 or TRBD2 (5 bases each). V lost 7 bases, J lost 2 bases, and 11 bases lay in between. CDR3 length: 13 amino acids. Germline V gives CDR1 SNHLY, CDR2 FYNNEI.

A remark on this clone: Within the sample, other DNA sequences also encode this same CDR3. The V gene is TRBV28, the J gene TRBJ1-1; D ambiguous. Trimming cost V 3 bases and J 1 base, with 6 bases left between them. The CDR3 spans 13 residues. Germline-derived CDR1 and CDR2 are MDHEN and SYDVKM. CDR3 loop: CASSFSTNTEAFF. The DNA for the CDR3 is TGTGCCAGCAGTTTTTCGACGAACACTGAAGCTTTCTTT.

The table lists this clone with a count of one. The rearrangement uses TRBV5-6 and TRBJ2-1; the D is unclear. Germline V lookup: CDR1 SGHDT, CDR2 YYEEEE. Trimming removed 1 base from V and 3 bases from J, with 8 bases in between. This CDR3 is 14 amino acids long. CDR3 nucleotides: TGTGCCAGCAGCTTGTTCTTTCTCTACAATGAGCAGTTCTTC. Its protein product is CASSLFFLYNEQFF.

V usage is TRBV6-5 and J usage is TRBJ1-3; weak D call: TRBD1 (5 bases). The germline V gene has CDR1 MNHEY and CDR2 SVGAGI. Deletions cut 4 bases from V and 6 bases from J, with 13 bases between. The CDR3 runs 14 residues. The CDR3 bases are TGTGCCAGCAGTTCCCCCGGGGCCCCAAACACCATATATTTT. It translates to CASSSPGAPNTIYF.

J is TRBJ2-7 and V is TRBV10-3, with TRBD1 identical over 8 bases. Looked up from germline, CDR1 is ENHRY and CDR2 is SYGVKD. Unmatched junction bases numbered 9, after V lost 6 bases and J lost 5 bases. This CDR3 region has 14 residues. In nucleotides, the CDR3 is TGTGCCATCAGCACTCCGGGACAGGTGAACGAGCAGTACTTC. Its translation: CAISTPGQVNEQYF.

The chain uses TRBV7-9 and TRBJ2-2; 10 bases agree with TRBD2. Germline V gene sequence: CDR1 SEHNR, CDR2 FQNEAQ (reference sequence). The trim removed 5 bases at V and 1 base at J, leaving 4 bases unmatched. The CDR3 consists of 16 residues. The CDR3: CASSIRTSGNTGELFF. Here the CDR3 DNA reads TGTGCCAGCAGCATTCGGACTAGCGGGAACACCGGGGAGCTGTTTTTT.